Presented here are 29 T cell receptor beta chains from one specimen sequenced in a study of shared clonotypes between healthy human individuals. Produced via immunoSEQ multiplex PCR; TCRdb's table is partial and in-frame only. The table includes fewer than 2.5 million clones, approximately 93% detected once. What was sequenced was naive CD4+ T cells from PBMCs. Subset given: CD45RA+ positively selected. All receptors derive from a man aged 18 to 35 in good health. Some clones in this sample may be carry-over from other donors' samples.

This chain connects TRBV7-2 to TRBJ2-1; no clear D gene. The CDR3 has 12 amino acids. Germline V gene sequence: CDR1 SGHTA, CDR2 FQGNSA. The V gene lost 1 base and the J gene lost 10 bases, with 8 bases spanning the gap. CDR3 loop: CASSLVPQEQFF. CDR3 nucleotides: TGTGCCAGCAGCTTAGTACCCCAGGAGCAGTTCTTC.

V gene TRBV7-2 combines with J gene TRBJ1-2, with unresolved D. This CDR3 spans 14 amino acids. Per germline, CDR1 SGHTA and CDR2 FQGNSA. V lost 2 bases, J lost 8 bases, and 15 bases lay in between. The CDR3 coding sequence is TGTGCCAGCAGCTTATACCAGGACGTAGGGGGCTACACCTTC. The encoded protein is CASSLYQDVGGYTF.

The DNA of the CDR3 is TGTGCCAGCAGTGAACCCTCCGGGAGCTCCTACAATGAGCAGTTCTTC. It yields the protein CASSEPSGSSYNEQFF. V and J are TRBV25-1 and TRBJ2-1; TRBD2 might be the D (6 bases). Trimming pared 2 bases from V and 0 bases from J, leaving 11 bases between. Germline lookup yields CDR1 MGHDK and CDR2 SYGVNS. This CDR3 comprises 16 residues.

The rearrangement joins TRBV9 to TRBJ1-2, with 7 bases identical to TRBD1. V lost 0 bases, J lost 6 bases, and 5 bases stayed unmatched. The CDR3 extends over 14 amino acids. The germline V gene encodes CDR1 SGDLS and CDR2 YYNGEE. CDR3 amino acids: CASSVANRGHGYTF. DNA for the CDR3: TGTGCCAGCAGCGTAGCCAACAGGGGCCATGGCTACACCTTC.

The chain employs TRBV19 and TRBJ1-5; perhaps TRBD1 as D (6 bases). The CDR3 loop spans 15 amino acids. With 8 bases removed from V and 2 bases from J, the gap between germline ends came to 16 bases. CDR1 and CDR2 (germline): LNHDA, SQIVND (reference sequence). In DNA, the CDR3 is TGTGCCAGTCTCGCAAGGGGGAATGGCAATCAGCCCCAGCATTTT. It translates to CASLARGNGNQPQHF. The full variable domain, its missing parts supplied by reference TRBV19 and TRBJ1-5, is DGGITQSPKYLFRKEGQNVTLSCEQNLNHDAMYWYRQDPGQGLRLIYYSQIVNDFQKGDIAEGYSVSREKKESFPLTVTSAQKNPTAFYLCASLARGNGNQPQHFGDGTRLSIL.

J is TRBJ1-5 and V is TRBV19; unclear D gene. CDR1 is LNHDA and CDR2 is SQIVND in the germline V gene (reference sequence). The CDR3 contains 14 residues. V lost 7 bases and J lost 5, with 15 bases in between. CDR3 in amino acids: CASKTSFSYQPQHF. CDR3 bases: TGTGCCAGTAAGACGTCATTCAGTTATCAGCCCCAGCATTTT.

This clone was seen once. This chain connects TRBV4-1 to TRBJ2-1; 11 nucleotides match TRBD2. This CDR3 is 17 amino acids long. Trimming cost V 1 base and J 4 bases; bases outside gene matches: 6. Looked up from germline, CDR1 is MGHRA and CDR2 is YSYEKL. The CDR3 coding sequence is TGCGCCAGCAGCCAAGGAACTAGCGGGAGAGTATACAATGAGCAGTTCTTC. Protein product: CASSQGTSGRVYNEQFF.

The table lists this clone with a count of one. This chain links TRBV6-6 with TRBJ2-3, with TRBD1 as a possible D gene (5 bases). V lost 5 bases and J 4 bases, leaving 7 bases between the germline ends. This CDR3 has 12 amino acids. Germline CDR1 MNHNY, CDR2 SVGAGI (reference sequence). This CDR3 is CASSPGSDTQYF. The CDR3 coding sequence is TGTGCCAGCAGTCCAGGGTCAGATACGCAGTATTTT.

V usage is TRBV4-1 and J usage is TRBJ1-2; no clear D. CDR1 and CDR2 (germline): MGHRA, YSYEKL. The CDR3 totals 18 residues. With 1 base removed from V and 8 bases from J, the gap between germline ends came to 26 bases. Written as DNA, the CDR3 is TGCGCCAGCAGCCAAGGCGATAGGCCCATCCTGGACTCGAAGGGCTACACCTTC. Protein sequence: CASSQGDRPILDSKGYTF.

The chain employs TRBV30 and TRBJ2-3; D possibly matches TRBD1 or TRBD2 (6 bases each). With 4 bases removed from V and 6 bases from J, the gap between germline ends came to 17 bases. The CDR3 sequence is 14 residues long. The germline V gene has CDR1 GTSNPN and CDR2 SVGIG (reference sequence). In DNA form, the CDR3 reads TGTGCCTGGAACCGAGGGGGACTCCGCGATACGCAGTATTTT. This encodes CAWNRGGLRDTQYF.

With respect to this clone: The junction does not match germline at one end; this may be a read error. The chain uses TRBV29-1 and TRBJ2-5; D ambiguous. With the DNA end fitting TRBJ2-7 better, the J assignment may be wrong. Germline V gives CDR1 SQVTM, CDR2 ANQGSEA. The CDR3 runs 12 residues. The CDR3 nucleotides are TGCAGCCTTGAGGAATGCCGCTACGAGCAGTACTTC. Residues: CSLEECRYEQYF.

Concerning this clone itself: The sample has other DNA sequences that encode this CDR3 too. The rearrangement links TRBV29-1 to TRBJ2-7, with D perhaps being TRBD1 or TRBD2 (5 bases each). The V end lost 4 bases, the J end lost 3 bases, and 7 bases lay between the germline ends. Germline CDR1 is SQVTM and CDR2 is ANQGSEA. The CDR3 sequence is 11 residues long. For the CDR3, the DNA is TGCAGCGTTGGAGGGGTCTACGAGCAGTACTTC. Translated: CSVGGVYEQYF.

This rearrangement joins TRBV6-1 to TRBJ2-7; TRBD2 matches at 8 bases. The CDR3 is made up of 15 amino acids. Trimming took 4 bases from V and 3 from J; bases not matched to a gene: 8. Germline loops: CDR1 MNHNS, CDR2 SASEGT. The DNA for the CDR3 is TGTGCCAGCAGTGCATTTAAGAGCGGGAGCTACGAGCAGTACTTC. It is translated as CASSAFKSGSYEQYF.

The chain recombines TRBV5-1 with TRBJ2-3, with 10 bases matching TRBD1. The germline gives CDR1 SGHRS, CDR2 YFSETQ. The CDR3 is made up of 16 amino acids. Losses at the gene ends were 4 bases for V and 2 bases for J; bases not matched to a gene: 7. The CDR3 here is CASSQTGGRDTDTQYF. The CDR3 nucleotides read TGCGCCAGCAGCCAGACAGGGGGCCGGGACACAGATACGCAGTATTTT.

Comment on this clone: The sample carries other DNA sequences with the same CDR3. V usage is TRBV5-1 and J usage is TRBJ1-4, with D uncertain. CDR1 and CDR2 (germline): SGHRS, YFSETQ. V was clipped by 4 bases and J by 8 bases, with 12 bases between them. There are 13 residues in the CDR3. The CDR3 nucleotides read TGCGCCAGCAGCCTGACCCCGGGGGAAAAACTGTTTTTT. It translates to CASSLTPGEKLFF.

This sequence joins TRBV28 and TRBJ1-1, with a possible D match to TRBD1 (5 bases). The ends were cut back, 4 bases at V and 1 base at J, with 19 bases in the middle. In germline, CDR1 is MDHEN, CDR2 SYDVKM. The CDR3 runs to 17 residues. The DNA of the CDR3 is TGTGCCAGCAGTTCCCTCTCCCTCGGACAATCGAACACTGAAGCTTTCTTT. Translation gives CASSSLSLGQSNTEAFF.

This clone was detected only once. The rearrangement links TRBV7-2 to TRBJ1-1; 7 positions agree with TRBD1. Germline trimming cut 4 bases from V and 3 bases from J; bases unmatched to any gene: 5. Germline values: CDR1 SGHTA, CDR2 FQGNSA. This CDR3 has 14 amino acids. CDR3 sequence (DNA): TGTGCCAGCAGCTGGACAGGTTTGGACACTGAAGCTTTCTTT. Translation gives CASSWTGLDTEAFF.

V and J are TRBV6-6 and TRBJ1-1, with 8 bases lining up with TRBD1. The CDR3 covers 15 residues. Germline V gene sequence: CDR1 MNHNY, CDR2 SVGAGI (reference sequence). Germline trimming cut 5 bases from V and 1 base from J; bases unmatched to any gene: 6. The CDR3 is CASSAHRGWNTEAFF. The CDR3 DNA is TGTGCCAGCAGTGCCCACAGGGGGTGGAACACTGAAGCTTTCTTT.

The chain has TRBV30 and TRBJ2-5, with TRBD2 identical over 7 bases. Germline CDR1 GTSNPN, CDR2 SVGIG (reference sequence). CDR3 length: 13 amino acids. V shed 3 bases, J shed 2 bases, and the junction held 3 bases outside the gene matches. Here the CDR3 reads CAWSGRRQETQYF. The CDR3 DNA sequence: TGTGCCTGGAGCGGGAGGAGACAAGAGACCCAGTACTTC.

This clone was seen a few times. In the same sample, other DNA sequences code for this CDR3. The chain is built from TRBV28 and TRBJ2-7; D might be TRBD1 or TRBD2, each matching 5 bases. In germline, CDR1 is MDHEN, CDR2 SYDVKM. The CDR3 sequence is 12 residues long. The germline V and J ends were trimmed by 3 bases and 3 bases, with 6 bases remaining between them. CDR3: CASSLGVYEQYF. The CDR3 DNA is TGTGCCAGCAGTTTGGGGGTCTACGAGCAGTACTTC.

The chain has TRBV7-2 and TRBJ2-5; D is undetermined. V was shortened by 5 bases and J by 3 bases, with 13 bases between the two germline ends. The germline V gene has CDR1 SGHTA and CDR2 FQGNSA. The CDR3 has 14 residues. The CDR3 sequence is CASSPRTYEETQYF. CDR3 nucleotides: TGTGCCAGCAGCCCCAGGACGTACGAAGAGACCCAGTACTTC.

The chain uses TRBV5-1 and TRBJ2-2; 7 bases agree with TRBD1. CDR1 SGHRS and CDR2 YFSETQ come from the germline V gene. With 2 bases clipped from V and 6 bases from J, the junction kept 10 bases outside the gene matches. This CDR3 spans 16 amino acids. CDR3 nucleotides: TGCGCCAGCAGCTTATACGGGACAGATGGTTCCGGGGAGCTGTTTTTT. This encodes CASSLYGTDGSGELFF.

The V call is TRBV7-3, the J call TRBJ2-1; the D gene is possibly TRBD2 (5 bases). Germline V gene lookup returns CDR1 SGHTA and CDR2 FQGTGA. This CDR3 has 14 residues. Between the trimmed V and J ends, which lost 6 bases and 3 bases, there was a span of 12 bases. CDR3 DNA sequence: TGTGCCAGCAGGGTGGACTCTTTCTACAATGAGCAGTTCTTC. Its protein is CASRVDSFYNEQFF. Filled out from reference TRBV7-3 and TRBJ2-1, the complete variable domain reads GAGVSQTPSNKVTEKGKYVELRCDPISGHTALYWYRQSLGQGPEFLIYFQGTGAADDSGLPNDRFFAVRPEGSVSTLKIQRTERGDSAVYLCASRVDSFYNEQFFGPGTRLTVL.

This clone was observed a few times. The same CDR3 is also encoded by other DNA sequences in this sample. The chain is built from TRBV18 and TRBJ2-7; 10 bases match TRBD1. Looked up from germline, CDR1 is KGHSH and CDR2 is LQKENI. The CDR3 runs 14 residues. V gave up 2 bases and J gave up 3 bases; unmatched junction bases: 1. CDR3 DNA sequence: TGTGCCAGCTCACCAGGGACAGGGGACTACGAGCAGTACTTC. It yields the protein CASSPGTGDYEQYF.

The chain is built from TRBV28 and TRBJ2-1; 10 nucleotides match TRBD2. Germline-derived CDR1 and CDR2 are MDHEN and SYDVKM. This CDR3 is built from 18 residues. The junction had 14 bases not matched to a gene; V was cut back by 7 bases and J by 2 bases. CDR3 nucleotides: TGTGCCAGCAAAGAAGCGGGAGGGCAAGGTTCCCCCTACAATGAGCAGTTCTTC. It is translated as CASKEAGGQGSPYNEQFF.

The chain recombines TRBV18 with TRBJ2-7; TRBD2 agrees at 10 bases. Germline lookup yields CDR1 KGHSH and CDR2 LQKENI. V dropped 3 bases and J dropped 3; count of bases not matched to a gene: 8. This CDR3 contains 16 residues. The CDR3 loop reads CASSPQPSGSHYEQYF. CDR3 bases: TGTGCCAGCTCACCTCAGCCTAGCGGGAGCCACTACGAGCAGTACTTC.

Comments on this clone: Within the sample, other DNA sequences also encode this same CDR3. DNA of the CDR3: TGTGCCAGCAGCGTACAGGGGGCCTCCTATGGCTACACCTTC. This encodes CASSVQGASYGYTF. This rearrangement joins TRBV9 to TRBJ1-2, with 8 bases identical to TRBD1. This CDR3 has 14 residues. V shed 1 base, J shed 4 bases, and the junction held 3 bases outside the gene matches. The germline V gene encodes CDR1 SGDLS and CDR2 YYNGEE.

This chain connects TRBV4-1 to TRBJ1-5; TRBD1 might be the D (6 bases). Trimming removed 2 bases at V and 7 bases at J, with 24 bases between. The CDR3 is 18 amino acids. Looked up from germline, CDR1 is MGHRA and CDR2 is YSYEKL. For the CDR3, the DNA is TGCGCCAGCAGCCAAAAAGAGGGGGGGGGTCGAGTAAGGCAGCCCCAGCATTTT. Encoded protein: CASSQKEGGGRVRQPQHF.

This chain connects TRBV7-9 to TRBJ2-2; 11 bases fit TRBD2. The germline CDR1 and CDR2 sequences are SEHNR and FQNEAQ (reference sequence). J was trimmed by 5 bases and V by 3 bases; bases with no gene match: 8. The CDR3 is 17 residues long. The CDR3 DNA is TGTGCCAGCAGCTTGCATCCCACTAGCGGGAGTACCGGGGAGCTGTTTTTT. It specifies CASSLHPTSGSTGELFF.